Only a few counts were recorded for the clone carrying this T cell receptor beta chain. The record originates from a study of T cells in Graves' hyperthyroidism and ophthalmopathy. Looking at the study overall: Peripheral blood samples were taken at initial diagnosis, prior to any treatment.

Germline values: CDR1 DFQATT, CDR2 SNEGSKA (reference sequence). The CDR3 totals 14 residues. Trimming at V came to 4 bases and at J to 7 bases, leaving 11 bases not matched to a gene. The study left out patients who had uncontrolled infection, other autoimmune disease, pregnancy or lactation. Used for diagnoses were clinical symptoms, serum thyroxine and TRAb, thyroid ultrasound and orbital computed tomography. From more than 9 ml of fresh peripheral blood, PBMCs were isolated. TCR beta CDR3 sequences were amplified from RNA transcripts. RT-PCR in the first round (using the HTBI primer set) targeted the TCR CDR3. TCRdb reanalysed the multiplex PCR reads using MiXCR and keeps one entry per CDR3 protein. The data hold about 640,000 distinct CDR3 sequences, with more than 20% observed a single time.

The TCR comes from a young man with Graves' ophthalmopathy. Source material: blood. V gene TRBV20-1 combines with J gene TRBJ1-2; the match to TRBD1 covers 8 bases. CDR3 loop: CSATLGGQAGGYTF. DNA for the CDR3: TGCAGTGCTACCCTTGGGGGACAGGCGGGTGGCTACACCTTC.